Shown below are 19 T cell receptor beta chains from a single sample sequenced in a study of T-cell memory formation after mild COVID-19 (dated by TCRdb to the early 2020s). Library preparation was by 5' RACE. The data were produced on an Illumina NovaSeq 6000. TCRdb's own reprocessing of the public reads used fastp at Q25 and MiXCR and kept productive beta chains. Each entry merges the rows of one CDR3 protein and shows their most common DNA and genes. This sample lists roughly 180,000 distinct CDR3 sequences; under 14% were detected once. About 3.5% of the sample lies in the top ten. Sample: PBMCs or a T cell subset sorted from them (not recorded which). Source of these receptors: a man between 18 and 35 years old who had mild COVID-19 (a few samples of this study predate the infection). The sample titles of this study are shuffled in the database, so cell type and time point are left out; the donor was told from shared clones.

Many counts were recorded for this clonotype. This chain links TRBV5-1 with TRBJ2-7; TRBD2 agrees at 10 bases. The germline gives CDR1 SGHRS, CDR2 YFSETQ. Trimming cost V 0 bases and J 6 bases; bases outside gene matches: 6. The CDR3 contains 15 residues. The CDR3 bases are TGCGCCAGCAGCTTGGGAAGCGGGGGGGCCGGCGAGCAGTACGTC. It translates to CASSLGSGGAGEQYV.

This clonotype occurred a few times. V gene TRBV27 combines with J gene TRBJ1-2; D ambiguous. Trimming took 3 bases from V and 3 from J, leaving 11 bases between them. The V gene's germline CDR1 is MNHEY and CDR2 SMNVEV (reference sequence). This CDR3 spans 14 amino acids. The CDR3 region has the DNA TGTGCCAGCAGTTTGGCAGCTGGGGACTATGGCTACACCTTC. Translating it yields CASSLAAGDYGYTF.

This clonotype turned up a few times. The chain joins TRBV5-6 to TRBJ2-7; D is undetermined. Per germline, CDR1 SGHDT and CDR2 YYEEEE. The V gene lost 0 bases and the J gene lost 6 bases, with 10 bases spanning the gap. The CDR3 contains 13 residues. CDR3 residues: CASSLAPDSEQYV. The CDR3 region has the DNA TGTGCCAGCAGCTTGGCGCCAGACTCCGAGCAGTACGTC.

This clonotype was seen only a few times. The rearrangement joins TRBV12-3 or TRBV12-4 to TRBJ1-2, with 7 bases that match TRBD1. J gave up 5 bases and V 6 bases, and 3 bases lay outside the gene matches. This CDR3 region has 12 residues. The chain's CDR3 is CASRQGWYGYTF. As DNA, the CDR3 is TGTGCCAGCAGACAGGGGTGGTATGGCTACACCTTC.

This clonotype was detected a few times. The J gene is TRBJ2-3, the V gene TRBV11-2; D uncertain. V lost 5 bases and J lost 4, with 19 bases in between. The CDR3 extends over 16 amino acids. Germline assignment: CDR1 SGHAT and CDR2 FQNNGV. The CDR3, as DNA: TGTGCCAGCAGCCCCCTCTTAGCCTCTAGTGCAGATACGCAGTATTTT. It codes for CASSPLLASSADTQYF.

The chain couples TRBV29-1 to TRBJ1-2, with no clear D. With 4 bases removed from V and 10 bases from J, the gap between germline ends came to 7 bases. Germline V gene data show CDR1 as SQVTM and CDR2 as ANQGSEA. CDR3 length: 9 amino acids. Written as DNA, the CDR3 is TGCAGCGTTGGACCGAACTACACCTTC. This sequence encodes CSVGPNYTF.

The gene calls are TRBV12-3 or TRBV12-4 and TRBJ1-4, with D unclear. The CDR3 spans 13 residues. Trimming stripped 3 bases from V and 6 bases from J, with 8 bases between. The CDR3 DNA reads TGTGCCAGCAGTTTTGAGAGGGATGAAAAACTGTTTTTT. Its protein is CASSFERDEKLFF.

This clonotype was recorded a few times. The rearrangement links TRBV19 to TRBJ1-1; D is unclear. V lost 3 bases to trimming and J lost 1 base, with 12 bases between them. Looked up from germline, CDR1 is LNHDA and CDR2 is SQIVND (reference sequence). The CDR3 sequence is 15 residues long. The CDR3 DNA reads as TGTGCCAGTAGTATGTGGACGTGGGGGAACACTGAAGCTTTCTTT. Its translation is CASSMWTWGNTEAFF.

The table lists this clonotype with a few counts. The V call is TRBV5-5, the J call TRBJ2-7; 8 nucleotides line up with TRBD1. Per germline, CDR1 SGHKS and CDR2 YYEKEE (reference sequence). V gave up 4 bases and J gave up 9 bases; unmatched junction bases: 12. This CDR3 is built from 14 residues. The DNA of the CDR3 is TGTGCCAGCAGCACCTTAGACAGGGGAAGGACGCAGTACTTC. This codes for CASSTLDRGRTQYF.

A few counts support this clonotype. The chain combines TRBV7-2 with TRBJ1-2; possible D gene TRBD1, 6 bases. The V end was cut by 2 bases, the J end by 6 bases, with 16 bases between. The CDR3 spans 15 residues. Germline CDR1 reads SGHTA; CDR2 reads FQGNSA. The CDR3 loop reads CASSLSGGTGNGYTF. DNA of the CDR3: TGTGCCAGCAGCTTATCGGGGGGAACAGGGAATGGCTACACCTTC.

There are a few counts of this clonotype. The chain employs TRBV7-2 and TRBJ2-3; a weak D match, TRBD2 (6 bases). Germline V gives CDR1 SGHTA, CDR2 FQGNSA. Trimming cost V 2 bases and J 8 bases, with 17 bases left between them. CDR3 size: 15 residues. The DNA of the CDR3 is TGTGCCAGCAGCTTAAGGGGCGGGGAGGCGGCTACGCAGTATTTT. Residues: CASSLRGGEAATQYF.

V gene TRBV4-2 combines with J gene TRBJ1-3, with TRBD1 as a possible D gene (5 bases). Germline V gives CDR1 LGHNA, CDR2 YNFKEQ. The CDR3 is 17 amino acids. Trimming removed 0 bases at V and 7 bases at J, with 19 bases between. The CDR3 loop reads CASSQDTGRLGGNTIYF. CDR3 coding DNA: TGTGCCAGCAGCCAAGATACCGGACGGTTGGGGGGGAACACCATATATTTT.

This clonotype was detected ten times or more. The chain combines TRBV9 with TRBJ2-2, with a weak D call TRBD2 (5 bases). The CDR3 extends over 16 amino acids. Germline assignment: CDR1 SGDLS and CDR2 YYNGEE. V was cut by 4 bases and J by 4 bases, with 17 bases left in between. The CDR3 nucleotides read TGTGCCAGCAGCCCCCGCGCGGGTGCGGGCACCGGGGAGCTGTTTTTT. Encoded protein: CASSPRAGAGTGELFF.

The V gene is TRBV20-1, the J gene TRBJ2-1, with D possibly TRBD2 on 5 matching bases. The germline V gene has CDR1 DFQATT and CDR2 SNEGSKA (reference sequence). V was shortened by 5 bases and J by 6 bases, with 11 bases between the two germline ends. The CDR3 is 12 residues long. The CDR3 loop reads CSAPDGGNEQFF. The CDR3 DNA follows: TGCAGTGCTCCGGACGGAGGCAATGAGCAGTTCTTC.

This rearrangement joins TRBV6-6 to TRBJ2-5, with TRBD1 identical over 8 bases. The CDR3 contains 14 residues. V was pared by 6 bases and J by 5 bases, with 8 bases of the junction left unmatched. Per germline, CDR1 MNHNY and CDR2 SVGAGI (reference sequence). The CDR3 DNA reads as TGTGCCAGCAGGTATCCGGGACAGGTTGAGACCCAGTACTTC. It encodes CASRYPGQVETQYF.

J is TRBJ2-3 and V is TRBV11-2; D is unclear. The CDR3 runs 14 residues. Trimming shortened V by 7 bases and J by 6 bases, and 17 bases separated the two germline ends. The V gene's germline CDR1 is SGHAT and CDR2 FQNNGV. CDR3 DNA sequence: TGTGCCAGCACCAAAGGCGGACCCGTCGATACGCAGTATTTT. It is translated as CASTKGGPVDTQYF.

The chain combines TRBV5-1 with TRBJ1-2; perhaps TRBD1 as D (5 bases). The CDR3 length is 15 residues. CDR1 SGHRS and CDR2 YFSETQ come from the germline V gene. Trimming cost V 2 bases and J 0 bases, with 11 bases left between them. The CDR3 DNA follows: TGCGCCAGCAGCTTCGGAGGGACGGCTAACTATGGCTACACCTTC. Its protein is CASSFGGTANYGYTF.

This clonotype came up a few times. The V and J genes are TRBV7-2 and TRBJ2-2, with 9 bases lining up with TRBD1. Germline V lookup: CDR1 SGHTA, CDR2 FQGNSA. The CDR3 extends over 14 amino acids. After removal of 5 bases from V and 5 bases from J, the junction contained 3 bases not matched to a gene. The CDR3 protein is CASSRDRVTGELFF. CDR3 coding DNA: TGTGCCAGCAGCCGGGACAGGGTGACCGGGGAGCTGTTTTTT.

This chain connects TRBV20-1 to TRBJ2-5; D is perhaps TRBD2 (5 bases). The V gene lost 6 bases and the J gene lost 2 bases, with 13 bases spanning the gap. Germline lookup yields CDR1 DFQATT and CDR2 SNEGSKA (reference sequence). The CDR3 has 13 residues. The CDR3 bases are TGCAGTGCCTTGTCCCGGGGTCAAGAGACCCAGTACTTC. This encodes CSALSRGQETQYF.